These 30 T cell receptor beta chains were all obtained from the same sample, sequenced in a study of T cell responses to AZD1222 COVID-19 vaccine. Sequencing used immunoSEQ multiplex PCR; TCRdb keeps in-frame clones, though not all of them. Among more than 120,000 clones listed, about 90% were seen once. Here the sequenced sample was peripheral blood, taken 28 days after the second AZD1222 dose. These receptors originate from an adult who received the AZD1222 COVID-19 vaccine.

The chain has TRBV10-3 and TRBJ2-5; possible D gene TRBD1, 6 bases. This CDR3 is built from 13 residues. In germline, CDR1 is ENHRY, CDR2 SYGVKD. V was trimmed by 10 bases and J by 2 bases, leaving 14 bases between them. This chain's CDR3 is CATRQDRQETQYF. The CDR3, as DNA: TGTGCCACACGACAGGATCGGCAAGAGACCCAGTACTTC.

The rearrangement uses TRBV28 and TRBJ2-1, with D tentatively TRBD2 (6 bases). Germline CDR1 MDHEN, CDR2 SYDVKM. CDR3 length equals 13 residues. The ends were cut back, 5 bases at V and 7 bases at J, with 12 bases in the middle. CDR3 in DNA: TGTGCCAGCAGTCCCCCGGAGGGGAATGAGCAGTTCTTC. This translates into CASSPPEGNEQFF.

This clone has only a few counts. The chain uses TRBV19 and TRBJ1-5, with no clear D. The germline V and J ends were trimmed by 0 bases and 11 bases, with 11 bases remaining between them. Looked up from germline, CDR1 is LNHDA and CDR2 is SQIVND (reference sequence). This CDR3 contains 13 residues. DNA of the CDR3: TGTGCCAGTAGTATAGATCTGTTGGAGGCCCAGCATTTT. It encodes CASSIDLLEAQHF.

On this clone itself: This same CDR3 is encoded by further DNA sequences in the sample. The CDR3 region has the DNA TGCGCCAGCAGGAGGGGGGAAGAGACCCAGTACTTC. Translating it yields CASRRGEETQYF. The chain recombines TRBV5-1 with TRBJ2-5; either TRBD1 or TRBD2 may supply D (6 bases each). Germline V gene data show CDR1 as SGHRS and CDR2 as YFSETQ. The ends were cut back, 5 bases at V and 3 bases at J, with 8 bases in the middle. This CDR3 spans 12 amino acids. Full variable domain (missing parts from reference TRBV5-1 and TRBJ2-5): KAGVTQTPRYLIKTRGQQVTLSCSPISGHRSVSWYQQTPGQGLQFLFEYFSETQRNKGNFPGRFSGRQFSNSRSEMNVSTLELGDSALYLCASRRGEETQYFGPGTRLLVL.

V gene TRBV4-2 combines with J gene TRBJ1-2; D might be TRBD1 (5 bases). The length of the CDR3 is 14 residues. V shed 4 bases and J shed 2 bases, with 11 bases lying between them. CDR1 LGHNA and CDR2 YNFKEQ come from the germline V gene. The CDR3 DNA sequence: TGTGCCAGCAGCCGATCGGACAAGAACTATGGCTACACCTTC. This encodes CASSRSDKNYGYTF.

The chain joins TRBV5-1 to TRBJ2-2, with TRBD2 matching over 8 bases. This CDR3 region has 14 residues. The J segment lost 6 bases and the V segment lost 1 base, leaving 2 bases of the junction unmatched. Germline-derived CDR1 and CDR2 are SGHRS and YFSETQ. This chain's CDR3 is CASSLTGGAGELFF. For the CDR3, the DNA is TGCGCCAGCAGCTTGACCGGGGGGGCCGGGGAGCTGTTTTTT.

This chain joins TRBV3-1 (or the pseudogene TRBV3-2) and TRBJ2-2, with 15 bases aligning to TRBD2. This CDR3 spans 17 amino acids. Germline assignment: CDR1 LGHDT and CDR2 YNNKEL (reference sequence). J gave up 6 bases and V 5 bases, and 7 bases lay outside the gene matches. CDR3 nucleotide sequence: TGTGCCAGCAGCTGGGGTGGACTAGCGGGAGGGCCCGGGGAGCTGTTTTTT. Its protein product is CASSWGGLAGGPGELFF.

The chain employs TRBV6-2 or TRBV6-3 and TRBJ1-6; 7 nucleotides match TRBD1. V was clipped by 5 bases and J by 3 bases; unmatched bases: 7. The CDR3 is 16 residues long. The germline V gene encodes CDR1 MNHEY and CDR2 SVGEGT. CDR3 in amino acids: CASSTGTVRYNSPLHF. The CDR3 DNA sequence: TGTGCCAGCAGTACCGGGACAGTGCGCTATAATTCACCCCTCCACTTT.

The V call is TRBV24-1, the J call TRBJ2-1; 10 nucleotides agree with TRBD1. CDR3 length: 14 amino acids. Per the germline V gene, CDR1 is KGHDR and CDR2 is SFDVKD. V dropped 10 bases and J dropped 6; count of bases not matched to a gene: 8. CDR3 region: CATAGTGASNEQFF. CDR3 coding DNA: TGTGCCACTGCCGGGACAGGGGCAAGCAATGAGCAGTTCTTC.

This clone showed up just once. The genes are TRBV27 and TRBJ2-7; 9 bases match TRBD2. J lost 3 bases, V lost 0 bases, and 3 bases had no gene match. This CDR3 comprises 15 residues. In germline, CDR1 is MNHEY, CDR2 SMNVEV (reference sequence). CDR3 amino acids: CASSLSLLAGYEQYF. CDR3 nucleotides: TGTGCCAGCAGTTTATCGTTACTAGCGGGCTACGAGCAGTACTTC.

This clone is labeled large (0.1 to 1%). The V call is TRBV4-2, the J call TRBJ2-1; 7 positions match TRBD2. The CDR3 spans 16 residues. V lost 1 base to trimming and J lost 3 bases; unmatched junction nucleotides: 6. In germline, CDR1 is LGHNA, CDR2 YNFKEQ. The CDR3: CASSQASSGDYNEQFF. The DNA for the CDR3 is TGTGCCAGCAGCCAAGCGTCAAGCGGGGACTACAATGAGCAGTTCTTC.

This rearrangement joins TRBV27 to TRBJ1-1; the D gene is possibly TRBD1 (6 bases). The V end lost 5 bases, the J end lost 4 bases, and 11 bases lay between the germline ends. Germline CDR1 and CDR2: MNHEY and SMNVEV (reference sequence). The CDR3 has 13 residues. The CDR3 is CASSPRGGTEAFF. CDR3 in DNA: TGTGCCAGCAGTCCTAGGGGGGGCACTGAAGCTTTCTTT.

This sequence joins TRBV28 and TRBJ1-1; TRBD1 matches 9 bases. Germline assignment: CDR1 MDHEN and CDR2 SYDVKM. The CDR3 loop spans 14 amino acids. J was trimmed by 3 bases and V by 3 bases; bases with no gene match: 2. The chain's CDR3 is CASSFTGGYTEAFF. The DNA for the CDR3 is TGTGCCAGCAGTTTTACAGGGGGCTACACTGAAGCTTTCTTT.

CDR3 amino acids: CASSLGGADTEAFF. The CDR3 DNA sequence: TGTGCCAGCAGCTTGGGGGGGGCGGACACTGAAGCTTTCTTT. V usage is TRBV5-6 and J usage is TRBJ1-1; D is perhaps TRBD1 (6 bases). Trimming took off 0 bases at V and 3 bases at J, with 9 bases between the two ends. Germline values: CDR1 SGHDT, CDR2 YYEEEE. The CDR3 contains 14 residues.

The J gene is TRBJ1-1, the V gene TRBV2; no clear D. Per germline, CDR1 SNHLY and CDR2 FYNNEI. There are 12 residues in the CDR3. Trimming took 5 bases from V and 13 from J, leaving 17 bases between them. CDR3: CASSPALPRGFF. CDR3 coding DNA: TGTGCCAGCAGTCCGGCCCTCCCGAGAGGTTTCTTT.

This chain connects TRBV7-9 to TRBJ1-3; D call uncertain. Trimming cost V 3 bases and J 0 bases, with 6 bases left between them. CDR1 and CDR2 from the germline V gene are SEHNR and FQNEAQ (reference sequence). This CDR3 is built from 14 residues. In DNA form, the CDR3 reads TGTGCCAGCAGCTTGGGCCGCTCTGGAAACACCATATATTTT. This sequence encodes CASSLGRSGNTIYF.

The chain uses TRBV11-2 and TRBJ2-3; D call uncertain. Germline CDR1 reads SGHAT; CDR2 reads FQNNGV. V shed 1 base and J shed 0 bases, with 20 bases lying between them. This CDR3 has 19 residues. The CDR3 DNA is TGTGCCAGCAGCTTAGTCGCGGTAGTTCCCACCGCTAGCACAGATACGCAGTATTTT. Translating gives CASSLVAVVPTASTDTQYF.

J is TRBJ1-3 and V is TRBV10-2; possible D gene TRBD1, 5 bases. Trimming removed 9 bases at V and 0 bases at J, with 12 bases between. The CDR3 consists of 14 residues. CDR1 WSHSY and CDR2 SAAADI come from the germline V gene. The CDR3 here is CASWTDSSGNTIYF. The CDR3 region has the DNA TGCGCCAGTTGGACCGACAGCTCTGGAAACACCATATATTTT.

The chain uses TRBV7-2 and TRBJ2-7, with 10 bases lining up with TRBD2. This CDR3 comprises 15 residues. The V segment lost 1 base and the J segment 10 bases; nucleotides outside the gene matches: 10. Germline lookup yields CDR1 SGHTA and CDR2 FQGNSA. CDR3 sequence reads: CASSLGVLAGALQYV. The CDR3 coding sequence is TGTGCCAGCAGCTTAGGGGTCCTAGCGGGGGCCCTCCAGTACGTC.

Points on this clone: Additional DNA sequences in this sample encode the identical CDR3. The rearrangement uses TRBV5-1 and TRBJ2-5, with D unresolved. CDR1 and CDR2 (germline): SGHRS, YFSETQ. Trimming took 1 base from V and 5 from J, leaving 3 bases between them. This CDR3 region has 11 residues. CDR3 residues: CASSLSETQYF. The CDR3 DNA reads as TGCGCCAGCAGCTTGTCCGAGACCCAGTACTTC.

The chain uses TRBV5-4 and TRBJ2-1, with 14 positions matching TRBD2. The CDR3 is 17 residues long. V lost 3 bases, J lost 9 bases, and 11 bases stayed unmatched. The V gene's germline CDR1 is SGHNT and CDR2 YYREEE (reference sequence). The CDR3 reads CASSSRLAGGPPLEQFF. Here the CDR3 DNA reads TGTGCCAGCAGCTCGCGACTAGCGGGGGGGCCACCCCTTGAGCAGTTCTTC.

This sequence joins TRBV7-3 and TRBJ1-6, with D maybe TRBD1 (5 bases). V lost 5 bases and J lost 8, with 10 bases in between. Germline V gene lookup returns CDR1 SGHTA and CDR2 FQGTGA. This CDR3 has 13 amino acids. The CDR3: CASSTGAYSPLHF. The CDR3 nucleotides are TGTGCCAGCAGCACCGGGGCTTATTCACCCCTCCACTTT.

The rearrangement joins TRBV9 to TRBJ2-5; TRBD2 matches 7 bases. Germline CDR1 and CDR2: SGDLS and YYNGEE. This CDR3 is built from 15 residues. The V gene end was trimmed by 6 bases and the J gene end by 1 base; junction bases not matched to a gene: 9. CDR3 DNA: TGTGCCAGCAATGGGCGGGGGAGAATCCAAGAGACCCAGTACTTC. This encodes CASNGRGRIQETQYF.

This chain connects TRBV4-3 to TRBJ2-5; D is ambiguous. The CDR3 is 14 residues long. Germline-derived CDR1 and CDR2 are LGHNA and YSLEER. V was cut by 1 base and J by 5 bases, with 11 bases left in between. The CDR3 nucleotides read TGCGCCAGCAGCCAAGCTCGACGTAGGGAGACCCAGTACTTC. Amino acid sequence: CASSQARRRETQYF.

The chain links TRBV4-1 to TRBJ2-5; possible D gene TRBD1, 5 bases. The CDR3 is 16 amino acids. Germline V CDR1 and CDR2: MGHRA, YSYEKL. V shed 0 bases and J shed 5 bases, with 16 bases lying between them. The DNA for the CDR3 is TGCGCCAGCAGCCAAGAGGAAGGGCCACCAGGGGAGACCCAGTACTTC. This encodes CASSQEEGPPGETQYF.

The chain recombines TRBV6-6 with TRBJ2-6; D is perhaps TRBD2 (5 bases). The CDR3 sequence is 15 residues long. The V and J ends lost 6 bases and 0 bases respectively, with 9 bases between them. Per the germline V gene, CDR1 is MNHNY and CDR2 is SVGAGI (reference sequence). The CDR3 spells CASSVGGSGANVLTF. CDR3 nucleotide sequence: TGTGCCAGCAGCGTCGGAGGCTCTGGGGCCAACGTCCTGACTTTC.

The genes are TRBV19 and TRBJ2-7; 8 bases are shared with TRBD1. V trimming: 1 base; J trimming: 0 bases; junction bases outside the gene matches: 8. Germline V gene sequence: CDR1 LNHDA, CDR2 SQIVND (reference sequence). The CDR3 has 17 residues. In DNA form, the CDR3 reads TGTGCCAGTAGTATAGGGAACTCCGGGACAGGCTCCTACGAGCAGTACTTC. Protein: CASSIGNSGTGSYEQYF.

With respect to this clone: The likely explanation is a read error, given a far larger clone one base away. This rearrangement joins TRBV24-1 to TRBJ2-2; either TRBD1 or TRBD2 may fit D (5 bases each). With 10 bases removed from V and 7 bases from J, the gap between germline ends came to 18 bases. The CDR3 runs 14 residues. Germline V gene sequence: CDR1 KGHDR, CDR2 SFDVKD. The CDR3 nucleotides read TGTGCCACTAGTCCTGGACTCGACAGCGGGGAGCTGTTTTTT. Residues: CATSPGLDSGELFF.

The CDR3 reads CASSLDSENSGITQTDTQYF. The DNA for the CDR3 is TGCGCCAGCAGCTTGGATTCTGAAAATAGCGGGATTACGCAAACAGATACGCAGTATTTT. The chain uses TRBV5-1 and TRBJ2-3, with 8 bases matching TRBD2. V was clipped by 0 bases and J by 3 bases; unmatched bases: 18. The length of the CDR3 is 20 residues. Germline loops: CDR1 SGHRS, CDR2 YFSETQ.

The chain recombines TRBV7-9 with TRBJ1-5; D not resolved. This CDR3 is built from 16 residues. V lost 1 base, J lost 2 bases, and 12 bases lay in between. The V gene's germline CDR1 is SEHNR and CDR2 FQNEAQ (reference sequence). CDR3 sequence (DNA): TGTGCCAGCAGCTTAGAACTGGGCTCCGGCAATCAGCCCCAGCATTTT. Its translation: CASSLELGSGNQPQHF. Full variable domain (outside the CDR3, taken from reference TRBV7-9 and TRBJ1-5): DTGVSQNPRHKITKRGQNVTFRCDPISEHNRLYWYRQTLGQGPEFLTYFQNEAQLEKSRLLSDRFSAERPKGSFSTLEIQRTEQGDSAMYLCASSLELGSGNQPQHFGDGTRLSIL.